One and the same sample provided the 14 T cell receptor beta chains below, sequenced in a study of OX40 agonist ivuxolimab in advanced cancers. Clones were sequenced by immunoSEQ multiplex PCR, and TCRdb holds only the in-frame ones, with some missing. The data contain over 45,000 clones, roughly 86% of them singletons. The source was CD4+ or CD8+ T cells sorted from blood, collected in a trial of the OX40 agonist ivuxolimab. Receptor source: an adult with an advanced solid tumor such as melanoma, head and neck, liver or kidney cancer.

The chain joins TRBV5-8 to TRBJ2-3; TRBD2 aligns across 9 bases. Germline V gives CDR1 SGHTS, CDR2 YDEGEE. J lost 1 base, V lost 4 bases, and 7 bases had no gene match. CDR3 length: 16 residues. CDR3 sequence (DNA): TGTGCCAGCAGCCCGAGACTAGCGGTAGGCACAGATACGCAGTATTTT. Its protein is CASSPRLAVGTDTQYF.

The V and J genes are TRBV19 and TRBJ1-4, with 7 positions matching TRBD1. The junction had 17 bases not matched to a gene; V was cut back by 3 bases and J by 10 bases. This CDR3 has 17 amino acids. Germline assignment: CDR1 LNHDA and CDR2 SQIVND (reference sequence). CDR3 amino acids: CASSIVSGTAEEGKLFF. The CDR3 DNA is TGTGCCAGTAGTATCGTTTCGGGGACAGCAGAAGAGGGAAAACTGTTTTTT.

V and J are TRBV7-6 and TRBJ1-6; 9 bases match TRBD1. After removal of 1 base from V and 7 bases from J, the junction contained 2 bases not matched to a gene. The CDR3 has 15 residues. The germline CDR1 and CDR2 sequences are SGHVS and FNYEAQ. CDR3 coding DNA: TGTGCCAGCAGCTTAGGCGGGACAGGGAATTCACCCCTCCACTTT. Amino acid sequence: CASSLGGTGNSPLHF.

About this clone: Sequence at one end of the junction differs from germline and may be a read error. This rearrangement joins TRBV7-2 to TRBJ1-3, with D maybe TRBD1 (5 bases). The CDR3 is 16 residues long. Germline CDR1 is SGHTA and CDR2 is FQGNSA. This CDR3 reads CASSLAGGRRGGTIYF. The CDR3 coding sequence is TGTGCCAGCAGCCTAGCCGGCGGCCGAAGGGGCGGCACCATATATTTT.

This clone has only one observation. The chain couples TRBV11-3 to TRBJ1-1; maybe TRBD1 (6 bases). Trimming left V 3 bases short and J 1 base short, with 9 bases between. The V gene's germline CDR1 is SGHNT and CDR2 YENEEA. This CDR3 is built from 14 residues. Here the CDR3 reads CASSLTGPNTEAFF. CDR3 nucleotides: TGTGCCAGCAGCTTGACAGGTCCGAACACTGAAGCTTTCTTT.

Concerning this clone itself: Germline and junction disagree at one end, which may indicate a read error. Within the sample, other DNA sequences also encode this same CDR3. The chain recombines TRBV18 with TRBJ2-5, with D unclear. The germline V gene has CDR1 KGHSH and CDR2 LQKENI. CDR3 length: 13 amino acids. CDR3 nucleotides: TGTGCCAGCTCACCACCAGGCCAAGAGACCCAATACTTC. Amino acids: CASSPPGQETQYF.

This clone turned up a few times. The chain recombines TRBV2 with TRBJ2-3; the D is unclear. The V gene lost 7 bases and the J gene lost 2 bases, with 10 bases spanning the gap. CDR1 SNHLY and CDR2 FYNNEI come from the germline V gene. This CDR3 contains 13 residues. This chain's CDR3 is CASNPPFTDTQYF. CDR3 bases: TGTGCCAGCAATCCTCCTTTCACAGATACGCAGTATTTT.

The genes are TRBV25-1 and TRBJ1-2, with unresolved D. This CDR3 region has 13 residues. Trimming left V 3 bases short and J 2 bases short, with 7 bases between. The germline V gene encodes CDR1 MGHDK and CDR2 SYGVNS. CDR3 bases: TGTGCCAGCAGTGAGAACGGGAACTATGGCTACACCTTC. Translation: CASSENGNYGYTF.

Only one count was recorded for this clone. This chain uses TRBV2 with TRBJ1-5; TRBD1 agrees at 7 bases. The CDR3 has 15 residues. Trimming cost V 7 bases and J 3 bases; bases outside gene matches: 9. CDR1 is SNHLY, CDR2 FYNNEI, per germline. The CDR3 protein is CASKRQGGDNQPQHF. CDR3 in DNA: TGTGCCAGCAAACGACAGGGTGGGGACAATCAGCCCCAGCATTTT.

V and J are TRBV2 and TRBJ2-1, with 10 bases identical to TRBD2. J lost 4 bases, V lost 5 bases, and 5 bases had no gene match. The CDR3 contains 15 residues. Germline assignment: CDR1 SNHLY and CDR2 FYNNEI. The CDR3 loop is CASSFSGGRYNEQFF. Here the CDR3 DNA reads TGTGCCAGCAGTTTTAGCGGGGGGAGATACAATGAGCAGTTCTTC.

This chain links TRBV29-1 with TRBJ2-3; D is perhaps TRBD1 (5 bases). Trimming pared 5 bases from V and 0 bases from J, leaving 15 bases between. The CDR3 loop spans 15 amino acids. Germline-derived CDR1 and CDR2 are SQVTM and ANQGSEA. The CDR3 bases are TGCAGCGTTATAATAATGGACATAAGCACAGATACGCAGTATTTT. This codes for CSVIIMDISTDTQYF.

The chain has TRBV9 and TRBJ1-1; D not certain. Germline assignment: CDR1 SGDLS and CDR2 YYNGEE. Trimming cost V 4 bases and J 1 base, with 14 bases left between them. The CDR3 runs 15 residues. CDR3 sequence reads: CASSFKPGPNTEAFF. CDR3 DNA: TGTGCCAGCAGCTTCAAGCCCGGGCCGAACACTGAAGCTTTCTTT.

This chain uses TRBV5-6 with TRBJ1-4, with D maybe TRBD1 (6 bases). Trimming took 1 base from V and 4 from J, leaving 8 bases between them. This CDR3 is 14 amino acids long. CDR1 is SGHDT and CDR2 is YYEEEE in the germline V gene. As DNA, the CDR3 is TGTGCCAGCAGCTTGACAGGGAATAATGAAAAACTGTTTTTT. Its translation is CASSLTGNNEKLFF.

This chain links TRBV19 with TRBJ2-2, with TRBD1 matching over 9 bases. Germline assignment: CDR1 LNHDA and CDR2 SQIVND (reference sequence). V was pared by 5 bases and J by 2 bases, with 6 bases of the junction left unmatched. There are 16 residues in the CDR3. CDR3 in amino acids: CASSGGQGLNTGELFF. CDR3 DNA sequence: TGTGCCAGTAGTGGGGGACAGGGCCTAAACACCGGGGAGCTGTTTTTT. The entire variable domain, with the rest obtained from reference TRBV19 and TRBJ2-2, is as follows: DGGITQSPKYLFRKEGQNVTLSCEQNLNHDAMYWYRQDPGQGLRLIYYSQIVNDFQKGDIAEGYSVSREKKESFPLTVTSAQKNPTAFYLCASSGGQGLNTGELFFGEGSRLTVL.